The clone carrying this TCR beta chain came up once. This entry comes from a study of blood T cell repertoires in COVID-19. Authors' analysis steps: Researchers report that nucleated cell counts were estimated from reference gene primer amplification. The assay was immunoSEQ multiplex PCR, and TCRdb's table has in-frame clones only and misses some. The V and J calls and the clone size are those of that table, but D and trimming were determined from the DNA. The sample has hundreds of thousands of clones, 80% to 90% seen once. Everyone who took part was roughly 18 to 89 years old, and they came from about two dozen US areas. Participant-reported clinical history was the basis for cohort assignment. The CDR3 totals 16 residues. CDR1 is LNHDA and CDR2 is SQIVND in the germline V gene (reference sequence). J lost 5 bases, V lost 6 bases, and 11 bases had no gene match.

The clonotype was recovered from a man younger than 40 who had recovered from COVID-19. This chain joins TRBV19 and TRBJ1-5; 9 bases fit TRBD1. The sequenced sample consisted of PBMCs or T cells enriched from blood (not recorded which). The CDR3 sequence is CASSVLPGQGDQPQHF. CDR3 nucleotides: TGTGCCAGTAGCGTATTACCGGGACAGGGCGATCAGCCCCAGCATTTT.